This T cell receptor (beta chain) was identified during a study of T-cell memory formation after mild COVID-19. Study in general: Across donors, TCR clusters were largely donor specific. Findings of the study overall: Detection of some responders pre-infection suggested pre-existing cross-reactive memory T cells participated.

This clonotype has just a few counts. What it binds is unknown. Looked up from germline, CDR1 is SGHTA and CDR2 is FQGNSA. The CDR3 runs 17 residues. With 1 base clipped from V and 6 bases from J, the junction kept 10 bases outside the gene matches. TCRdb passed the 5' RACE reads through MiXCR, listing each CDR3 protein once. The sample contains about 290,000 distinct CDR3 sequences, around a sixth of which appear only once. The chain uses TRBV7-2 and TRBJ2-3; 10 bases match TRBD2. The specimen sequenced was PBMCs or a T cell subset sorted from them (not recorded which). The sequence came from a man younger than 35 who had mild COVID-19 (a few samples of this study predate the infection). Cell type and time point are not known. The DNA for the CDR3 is TGTGCCAGCAGCTTAGAGACTAGCGGGCCCCCTGGGGATACGCAGTATTTT. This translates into CASSLETSGPPGDTQYF.